The rows below give T cell receptor beta chains drawn from one sample of a study of post-analysis software for immune sequencing data. TCRdb analysed the PCR reads with MiXCR anew, one entry per CDR3 protein. This repertoire shows around 710,000 distinct CDR3 sequences, 35% to 55% found once; its top ten account for approximately 5%. Sequencing input: blood. The source of these receptors is a girl aged 10 to 17 with multiple sclerosis. Each CDR3 is given with its conserved first and last residue. A D gene is named only where the DNA matches it firmly. Expanded clones are given a class, and other clones once, few, many or no size at all.

v_gene	abundance	j_gene	d_gene	CDR3nt	CDR3aa
TRBV20-1	NA	TRBJ2-3	NA	TGCAGTGCTAGTCCCAGGGGACGCACAGATACGCAGTATTTT	CSASPRGRTDTQYF
TRBV5-1	NA	TRBJ2-3	TRBD2	TGCGCCAGCAGCGGCGGACTAGCGGGAGTAGCATATACGCAGTATTTT	CASSGGLAGVAYTQYF
TRBV7-6	few	TRBJ2-1	NA	TGTGCCAGCAGCGCAGCGGTCTCCTACAATGAGCAGTTCTTC	CASSAAVSYNEQFF
TRBV12-3/TRBV12-4	few	TRBJ2-5	NA	TGTGCCAGCAGTCCATCCCCGAAAAAGACCCAGTACTTC	CASSPSPKKTQYF
TRBV20-1	NA	TRBJ2-3	NA	TGCAGTACCTTGTTGAGCACAGATACGCAGTATTTT	CSTLLSTDTQYF
TRBV29-1	NA	TRBJ2-2	NA	TGCAGCGTTGAAGGCCGGAGGGAGCTGTTTTTT	CSVEGRRELFF
TRBV7-2	NA	TRBJ2-7	NA	TGTGCCAGCAGCGCGAGCGGTATCGGCTACGAGCAGTACTTC	CASSASGIGYEQYF
TRBV5-1	NA	TRBJ2-1	TRBD2	TGCGCCAGCAGCCCCTTGGGACTAGCGGGTTCCAATGGGCAGTTCTTC	CASSPLGLAGSNGQFF
TRBV12-3/TRBV12-4	NA	TRBJ1-6	NA	TGTGCCAGCAGTTTGCAGGACGCCCTCTCCAATTCACCCCTCCACTTT	CASSLQDALSNSPLHF
TRBV7-2	few	TRBJ1-5	TRBD1	TGTGCCAGCAGCTCCGCCGGGACAGGGGGTCAGCCCCAGCATTTT	CASSSAGTGGQPQHF
TRBV28	NA	TRBJ2-7	TRBD2	TGTGCCAGCAGCTCCACCTCGACTAGCGGGAGCTCCTACGAGCAGTACTTC	CASSSTSTSGSSYEQYF
TRBV20-1	NA	TRBJ1-4	NA	TGCAGTGCTATCGGGTTGAGGGAAAAACTGTTTTTT	CSAIGLREKLFF
TRBV15	NA	TRBJ2-1	TRBD2	TGTGCCACCAGCCTGACTAGCGGGACTAATGAGCAGTTCTTC	CATSLTSGTNEQFF
TRBV11-3	NA	TRBJ2-1	NA	TGTGCCAGCAGGCGACAGGCCGGCGGGAGTGGGGAGACCCAGTTCTTC	CASRRQAGGSGETQFF
TRBV4-2	once	TRBJ2-3	NA	TGTGCCAGCAGCCAAGCCCGGGACTATACGCAGTATTTT	CASSQARDYTQYF
TRBV9	NA	TRBJ2-1	NA	TGTGCCAGCAGCGCCGCTCGAGGAGGGACCCAGTTCTTC	CASSAARGGTQFF
TRBV6-2/TRBV6-3	NA	TRBJ2-7	NA	TGTGCCAGCAGTTACCAGGGAGTACCCCCCTACGAGCAGTACTTC	CASSYQGVPPYEQYF
TRBV27	NA	TRBJ2-6	NA	TGTGCCAGCAGTTTAAATCCACCTGGGGCCAACGTCCTGACTTTC	CASSLNPPGANVLTF
TRBV7-9	NA	TRBJ2-1	NA	TGTGCCAGCAGCTTAGTGGGCGGGCGGTCCTACAATGAGCAGTTCTTC	CASSLVGGRSYNEQFF
TRBV7-2	NA	TRBJ2-1	NA	TGTGCCAGCAGCTTAGCGAGTTGGGTGGTATTCGCCTACAATGAGCAGTTCTTC	CASSLASWVVFAYNEQFF